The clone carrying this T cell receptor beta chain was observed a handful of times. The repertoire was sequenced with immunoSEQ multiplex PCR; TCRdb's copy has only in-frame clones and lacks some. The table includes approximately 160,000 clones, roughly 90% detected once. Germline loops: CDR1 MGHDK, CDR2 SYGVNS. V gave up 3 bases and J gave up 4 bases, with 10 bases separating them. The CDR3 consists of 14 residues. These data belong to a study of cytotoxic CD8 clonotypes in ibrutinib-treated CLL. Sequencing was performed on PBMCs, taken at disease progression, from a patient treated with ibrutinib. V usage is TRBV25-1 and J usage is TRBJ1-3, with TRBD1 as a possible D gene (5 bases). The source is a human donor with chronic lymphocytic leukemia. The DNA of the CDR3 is TGTGCCAGCAGTGACCCCGGGACGGGAAACACCATATATTTT. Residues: CASSDPGTGNTIYF.